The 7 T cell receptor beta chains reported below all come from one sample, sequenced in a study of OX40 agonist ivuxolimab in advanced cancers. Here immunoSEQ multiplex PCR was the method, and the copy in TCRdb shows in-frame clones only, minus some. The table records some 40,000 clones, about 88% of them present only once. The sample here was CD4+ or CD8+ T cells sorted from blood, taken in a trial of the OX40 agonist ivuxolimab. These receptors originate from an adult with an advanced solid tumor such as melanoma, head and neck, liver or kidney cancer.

The CDR3 sequence: CASSPPGTGIGAEAFF. Here the CDR3 DNA reads TGCGCCAGCAGCCCCCCCGGGACAGGGATCGGCGCTGAAGCTTTCTTT. The chain has TRBV4-3 and TRBJ1-1; 9 bases are shared with TRBD1. Germline V CDR1 and CDR2: LGHNA, YSLEER. The CDR3 is 16 residues long. Unmatched junction bases numbered 12, after V lost 4 bases and J lost 6 bases.

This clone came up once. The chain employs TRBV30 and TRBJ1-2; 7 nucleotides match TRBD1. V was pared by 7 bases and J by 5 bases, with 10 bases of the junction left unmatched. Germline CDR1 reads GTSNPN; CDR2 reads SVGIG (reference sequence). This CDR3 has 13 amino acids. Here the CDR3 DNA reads TGTGCCTACCCAGACAGGGAAAAGTATGGCTACACCTTC. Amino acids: CAYPDREKYGYTF.

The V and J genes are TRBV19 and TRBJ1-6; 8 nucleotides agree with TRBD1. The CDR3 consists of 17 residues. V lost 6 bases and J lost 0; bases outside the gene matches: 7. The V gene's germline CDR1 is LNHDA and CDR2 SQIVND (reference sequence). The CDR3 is CASSPTGVSSYNSPLHF. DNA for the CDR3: TGTGCCAGTAGCCCGACAGGGGTTAGCTCCTATAATTCACCCCTCCACTTT.

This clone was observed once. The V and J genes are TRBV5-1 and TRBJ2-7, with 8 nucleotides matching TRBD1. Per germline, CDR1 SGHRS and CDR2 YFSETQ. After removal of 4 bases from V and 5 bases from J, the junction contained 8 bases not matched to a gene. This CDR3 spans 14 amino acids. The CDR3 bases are TGCGCCAGCAGCGCCGGGGACAGGTTCCACGAGCAGTACTTC. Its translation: CASSAGDRFHEQYF.

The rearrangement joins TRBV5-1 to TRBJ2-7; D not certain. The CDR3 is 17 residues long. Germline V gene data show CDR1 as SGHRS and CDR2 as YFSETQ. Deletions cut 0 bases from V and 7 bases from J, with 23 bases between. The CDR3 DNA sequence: TGCGCCAGCAGCTTGGAACCCGTGACCCTAATAGTTAGAGAGCAGTACTTC. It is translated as CASSLEPVTLIVREQYF.

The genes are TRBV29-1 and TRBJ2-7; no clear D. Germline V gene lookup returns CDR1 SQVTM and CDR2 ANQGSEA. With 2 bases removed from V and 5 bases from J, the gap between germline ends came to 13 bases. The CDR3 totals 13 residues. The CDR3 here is CSVEFENQDEQYF. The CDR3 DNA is TGCAGCGTTGAATTTGAGAACCAAGACGAGCAGTACTTC.

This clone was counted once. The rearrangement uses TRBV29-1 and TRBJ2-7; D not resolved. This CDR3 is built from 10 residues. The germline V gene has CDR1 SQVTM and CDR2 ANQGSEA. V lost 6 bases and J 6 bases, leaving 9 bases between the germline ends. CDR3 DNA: TGCAGCGTGTGGACGTCCGAGCAGTACTTC. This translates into CSVWTSEQYF.